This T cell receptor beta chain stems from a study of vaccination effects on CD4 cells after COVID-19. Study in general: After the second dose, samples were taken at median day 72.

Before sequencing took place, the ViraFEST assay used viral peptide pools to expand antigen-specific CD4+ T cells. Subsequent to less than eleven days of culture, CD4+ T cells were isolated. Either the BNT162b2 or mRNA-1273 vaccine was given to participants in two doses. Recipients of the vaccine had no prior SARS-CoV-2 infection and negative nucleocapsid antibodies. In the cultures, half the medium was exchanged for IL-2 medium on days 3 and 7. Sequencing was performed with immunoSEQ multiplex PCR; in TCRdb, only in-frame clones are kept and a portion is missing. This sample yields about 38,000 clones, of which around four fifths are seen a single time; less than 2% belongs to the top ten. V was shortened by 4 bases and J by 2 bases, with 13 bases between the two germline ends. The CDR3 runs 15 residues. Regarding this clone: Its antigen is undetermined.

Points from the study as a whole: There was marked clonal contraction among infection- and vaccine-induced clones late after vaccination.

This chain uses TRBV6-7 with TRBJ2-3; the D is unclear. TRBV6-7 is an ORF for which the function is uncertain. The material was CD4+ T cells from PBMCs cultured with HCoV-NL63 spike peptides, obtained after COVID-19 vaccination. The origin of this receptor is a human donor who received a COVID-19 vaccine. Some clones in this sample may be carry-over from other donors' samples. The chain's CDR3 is CASSSPEKNTDTQYF. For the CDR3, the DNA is TGTGCCAGCAGTTCCCCGGAAAAAAACACAGATACGCAGTATTTT.